This T cell receptor beta chain was sequenced for a study of blood T cells in healthy people across ages. PCR was performed a second time for about 6 to 12 cycles using a sample-barcoded 5' primer and a J-beta primer mix. Using its own MiXCR run on the 5' RACE reads, TCRdb lists one record per CDR3 protein. The table lists some 1.6 million distinct CDR3 sequences, around 35% of them singletons. Per sample, at least 5 micrograms of total RNA were extracted. The V gene's germline CDR1 is SEHNR and CDR2 FQNEAQ (reference sequence). The CDR3 consists of 14 residues. The V end lost 4 bases, the J end lost 1 base, and 10 bases lay between the germline ends. This clonotype was observed at least ten times.

Sequenced: blood. J is TRBJ2-5 and V is TRBV7-9; D gene uncertain. This TCR came from a woman aged 25 to 39 in good health. The CDR3 reads CASSSSYVQETQYF. Written as DNA, the CDR3 is TGTGCCAGCAGCTCCTCGTATGTCCAAGAGACCCAGTACTTC.